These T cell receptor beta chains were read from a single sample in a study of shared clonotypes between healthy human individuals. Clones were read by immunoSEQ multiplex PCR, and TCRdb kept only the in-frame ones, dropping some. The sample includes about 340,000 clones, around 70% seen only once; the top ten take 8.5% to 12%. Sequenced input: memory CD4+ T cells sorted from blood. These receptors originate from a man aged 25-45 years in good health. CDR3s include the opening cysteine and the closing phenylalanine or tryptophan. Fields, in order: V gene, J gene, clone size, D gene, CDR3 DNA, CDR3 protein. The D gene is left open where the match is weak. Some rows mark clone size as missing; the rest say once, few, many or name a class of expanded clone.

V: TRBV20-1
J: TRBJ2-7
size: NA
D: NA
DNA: TGCAGTGCTAGGCTAGGCTACGAGCAGTACTTC
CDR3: CSARLGYEQYF

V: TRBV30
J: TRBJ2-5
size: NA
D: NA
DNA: TGTGCCTGGAGTCCAGGGGAAGGGGGTCGGGAGACCCAGTACTTC
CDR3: CAWSPGEGGRETQYF

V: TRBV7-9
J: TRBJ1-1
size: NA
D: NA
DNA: TGTGCCAGCAGCAAAATCCGGGACGGCTCCTTGTGGGCTTTCTTT
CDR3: CASSKIRDGSLWAFF

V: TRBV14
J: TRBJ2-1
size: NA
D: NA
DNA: TGTGCCAGCAGCCAAGGGGTGGAACTAGGCTACAATGAGCAGTTCTTC
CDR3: CASSQGVELGYNEQFF

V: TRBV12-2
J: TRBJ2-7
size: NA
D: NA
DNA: TGTGCAAGTCGCTTTACAGGTGAGGGGGGCGAGCAGTACTTC
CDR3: CASRFTGEGGEQYF

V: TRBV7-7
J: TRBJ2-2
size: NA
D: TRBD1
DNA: TGTGCCAGCAGCTTAGACAGGGGAGCCGGGGAGCTGTTTTTT
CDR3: CASSLDRGAGELFF

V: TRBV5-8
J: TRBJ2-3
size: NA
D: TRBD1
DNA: TGTGCCAGCCGGGACAGGGGAACAGATACGCAGTATTTT
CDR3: CASRDRGTDTQYF

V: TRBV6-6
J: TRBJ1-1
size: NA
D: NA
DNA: TGTGCCAGCAGTATCAGGGTTAACACTGAAGCTTTCTTT
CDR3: CASSIRVNTEAFF

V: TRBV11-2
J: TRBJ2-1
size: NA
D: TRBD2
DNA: TGTGCCAGCGCGGGAGGGGTAGGTATCAATGAGCAGTTCTTC
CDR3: CASAGGVGINEQFF

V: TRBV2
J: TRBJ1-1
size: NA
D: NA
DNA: TGTGCCAGCAGGGGAGATTGGAACACTGAAGCTTTCTTT
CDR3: CASRGDWNTEAFF

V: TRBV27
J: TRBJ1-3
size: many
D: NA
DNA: TGTGCCAGCAGCCGCGACGGGTTCTCTGGAAACACCATATATTTT
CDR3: CASSRDGFSGNTIYF

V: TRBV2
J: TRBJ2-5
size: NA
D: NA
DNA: TGTGCCAGCAAGTCGGAGGTGGAGACCCAGTACTTC
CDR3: CASKSEVETQYF

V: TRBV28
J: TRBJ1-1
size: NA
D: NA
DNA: TGTGCCAGCAGGTTGATGGGGGGGGCTTTCTTT
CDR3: CASRLMGGAFF

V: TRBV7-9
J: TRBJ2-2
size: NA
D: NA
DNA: TGTGCCAGCAGCTTAGAGGGGGGCCACACCGGGGAGCTGTTTTTT
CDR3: CASSLEGGHTGELFF

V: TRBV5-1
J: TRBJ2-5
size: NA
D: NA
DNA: TGCGCCAGCAGCATGGTGCAGGTGCAAGAGACCCAGTACTTC
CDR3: CASSMVQVQETQYF

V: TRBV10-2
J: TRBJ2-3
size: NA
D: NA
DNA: TGCGCCAGCGGGCAGGGTCATTCCGGAGATACGCAGTATTTT
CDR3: CASGQGHSGDTQYF

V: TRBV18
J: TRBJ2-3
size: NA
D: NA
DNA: TGTGCCAGCTCAAGGCCCCCCACAGATACGCAGTATTTT
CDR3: CASSRPPTDTQYF

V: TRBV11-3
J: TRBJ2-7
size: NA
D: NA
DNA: TGTGCCAGCAGCTTGAGAGACGGGACCTACGAGCAGTACTTC
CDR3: CASSLRDGTYEQYF

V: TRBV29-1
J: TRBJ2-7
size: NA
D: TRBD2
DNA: TGCAGCGCCGGGACCCTAGCGGGAGGGCAGGGGGAGCAGTACTTC
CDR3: CSAGTLAGGQGEQYF

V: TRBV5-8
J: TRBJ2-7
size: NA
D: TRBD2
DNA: TGTGCCAGCAGCGACCAGACTAGCGGCCTAGAGCAGTACTTC
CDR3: CASSDQTSGLEQYF

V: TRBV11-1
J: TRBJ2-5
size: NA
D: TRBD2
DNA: TGTGCCAGCAGCCGATCTACCAGTCGGGAGGATTGGGAAGAGACCCAGTACTTC
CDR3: CASSRSTSREDWEETQYF

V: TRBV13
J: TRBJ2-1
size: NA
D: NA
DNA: TGTGCCAGCAGCTTAGGGGCAGTACAGGGGAGGAGCTCCTACAATGAGCAGTTCTTC
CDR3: CASSLGAVQGRSSYNEQFF

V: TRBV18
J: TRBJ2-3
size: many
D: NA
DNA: TGTGCCAGCTCACCATTTGGCACAGATACGCAGTATTTT
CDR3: CASSPFGTDTQYF

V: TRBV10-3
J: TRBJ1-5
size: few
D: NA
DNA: TGTGCCATCAGTGAGGGGCAAGGGTTGAATCAGCCCCAGCATTTT
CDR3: CAISEGQGLNQPQHF

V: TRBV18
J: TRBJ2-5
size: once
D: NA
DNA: TGTGCCAGCTCACCATCCATGGAGACCCAGTACTTC
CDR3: CASSPSMETQYF

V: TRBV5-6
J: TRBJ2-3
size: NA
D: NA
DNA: TGTGCCAGCAGCTTGGCGGGCCGAGCGGATACGCAGTATTTT
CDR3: CASSLAGRADTQYF

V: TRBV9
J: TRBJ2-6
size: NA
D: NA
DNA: TGTGCCAGCAGCGTAGTCGGGGCTGGGGCCAACGTCCTGACTTTC
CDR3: CASSVVGAGANVLTF

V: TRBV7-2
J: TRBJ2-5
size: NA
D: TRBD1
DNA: TGTGCCAGCAGCTTAGTTGGGACAGGGATGGAGACCCAGTACTTC
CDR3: CASSLVGTGMETQYF

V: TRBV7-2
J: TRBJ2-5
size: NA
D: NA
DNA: TGTGCCAGCAGCACGAGCTTGAGAGAGACCCAGTACTTC
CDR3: CASSTSLRETQYF

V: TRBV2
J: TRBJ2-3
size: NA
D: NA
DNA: TGTGCCAGCTTGCCAGGGTGGGCAGATACGCAGTATTTT
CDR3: CASLPGWADTQYF

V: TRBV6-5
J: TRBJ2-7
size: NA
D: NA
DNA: TGTGCCAGCAGTTTCCCAGGGGCCTACGAGCAGTACTTC
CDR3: CASSFPGAYEQYF

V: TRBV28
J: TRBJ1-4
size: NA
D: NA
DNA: TGTGCCAGCACATGGATAGGACAAACGCGTGAAAAACTGTTTTTT
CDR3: CASTWIGQTREKLFF

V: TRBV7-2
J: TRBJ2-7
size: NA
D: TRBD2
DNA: TGTGCCAGCAGCTTAGTTCGCGGGAGCGCCTACGAGCAGTACTTC
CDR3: CASSLVRGSAYEQYF

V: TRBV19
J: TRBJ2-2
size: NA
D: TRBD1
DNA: TGTGCCAGTAAGGGACAGATTGACACCGGGGAGCTGTTTTTT
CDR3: CASKGQIDTGELFF

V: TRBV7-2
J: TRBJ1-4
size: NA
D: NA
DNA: TGTGCCAGCAGCTTAGCGGGCGGGCTCGGTGAAAAACTGTTTTTT
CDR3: CASSLAGGLGEKLFF

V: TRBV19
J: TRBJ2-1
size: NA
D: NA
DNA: TGTGCCAGTGACAATCTCTTGAATGAGCAGTTCTTC
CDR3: CASDNLLNEQFF

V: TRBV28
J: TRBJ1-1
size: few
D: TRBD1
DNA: TGTGCCAGCACCTGGGACAGGGGGAAAGCTTTCTTT
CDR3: CASTWDRGKAFF

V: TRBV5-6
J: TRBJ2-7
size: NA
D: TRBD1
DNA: TGTGCCAGCAGCCTCGACAGGGAGAGCTACGAGCAGTACTTC
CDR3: CASSLDRESYEQYF

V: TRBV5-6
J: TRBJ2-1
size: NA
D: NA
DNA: TGTGCCAGCAGCTTGGCGGCCCGGCAGTTCTTC
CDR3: CASSLAARQFF

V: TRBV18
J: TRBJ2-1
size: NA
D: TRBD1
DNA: TGTGCCAGCTCACCCCTGGGACAGGGAAACAATGAGCAGTTCTTC
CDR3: CASSPLGQGNNEQFF

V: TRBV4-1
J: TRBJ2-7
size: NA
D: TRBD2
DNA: TGCGCCAGCAGCCAAGAGGGACTAGCGGGATCCTACGAGCAGTACTTC
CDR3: CASSQEGLAGSYEQYF

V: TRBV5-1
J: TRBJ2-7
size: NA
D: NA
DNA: TGCGCCAGCAGCATAAGACCACTTTTCGACGAGCAGTACTTC
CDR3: CASSIRPLFDEQYF

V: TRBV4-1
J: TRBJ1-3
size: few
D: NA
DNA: TGCGCCAGCAGCCAAGATTGGGAAAACACCATATATTTT
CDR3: CASSQDWENTIYF

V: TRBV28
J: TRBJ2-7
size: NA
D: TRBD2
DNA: TGTGCCAGCAGTTTACTTGCGGGAGGCCCATCCTACGAGCAGTACTTC
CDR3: CASSLLAGGPSYEQYF

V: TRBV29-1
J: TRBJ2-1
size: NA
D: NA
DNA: TGCAGCGTTGAGAGGAGCGGCGGCGATGAGCAGTTCTTC
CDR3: CSVERSGGDEQFF

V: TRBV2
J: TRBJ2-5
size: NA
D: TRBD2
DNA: TGTGCCAGCAGGTTGATAGCGGGATTCCAAGAGACCCAGTACTTC
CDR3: CASRLIAGFQETQYF

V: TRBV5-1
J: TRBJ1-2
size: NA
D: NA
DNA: TGCGCCATTCCAGTGTGGTGTTGGGGAAACTATGGCTACACCTTC
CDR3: CAIPVWCWGNYGYTF

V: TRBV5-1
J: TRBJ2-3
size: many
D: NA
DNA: TGCGCCAGCAGCTTGGCTCCCCTCGGATCGGCGGATACGCAGTATTTT
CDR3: CASSLAPLGSADTQYF

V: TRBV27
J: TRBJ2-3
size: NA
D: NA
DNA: TGTGCCAGCAGTCGCCCGACTAGACCTATTAGCACAGATACGCAGTATTTT
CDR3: CASSRPTRPISTDTQYF

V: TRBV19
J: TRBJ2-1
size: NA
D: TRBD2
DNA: TGTGCCACCTCGACTAGCGGGAGCTATGAGCAGTTCTTC
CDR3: CATSTSGSYEQFF

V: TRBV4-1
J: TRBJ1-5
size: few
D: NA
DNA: TGCGCCAGCGGCCCGGGGGACGGTCATCAGCCCCAGCATTTT
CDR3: CASGPGDGHQPQHF

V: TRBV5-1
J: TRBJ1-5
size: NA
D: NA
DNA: TGCGCCAGCAGCTTGGGACCTAATACTAATCAGCCCCAGCATTTT
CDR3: CASSLGPNTNQPQHF

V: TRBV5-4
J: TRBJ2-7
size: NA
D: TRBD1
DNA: TGTGCCAGCAGCCAGGGACAGGGGCCAAGGGAGCAGTACTTC
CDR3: CASSQGQGPREQYF

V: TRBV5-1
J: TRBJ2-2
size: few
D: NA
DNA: TGCGCCAGCAGCTCGAAGAAGGGCCTCGGGGAGCTGTTTTTT
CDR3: CASSSKKGLGELFF

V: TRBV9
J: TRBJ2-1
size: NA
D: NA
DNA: TGTGCCAGCAGCTATTCAGGGATGGGTTACAATGAGCAGTTCTTC
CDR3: CASSYSGMGYNEQFF

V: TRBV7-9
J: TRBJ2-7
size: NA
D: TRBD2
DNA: TGTGCCAGCAGCTTACCACTAGCGGGAGGTCCGGGGGCTTACGAGCAGTACTTC
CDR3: CASSLPLAGGPGAYEQYF

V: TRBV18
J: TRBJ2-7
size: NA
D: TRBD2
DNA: TGTGCCAGCTCGACTAGCGGATATACCTACGAGCAGTACTTC
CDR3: CASSTSGYTYEQYF

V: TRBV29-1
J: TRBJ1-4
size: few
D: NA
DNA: TGCAGCGCCTCCTCCTGGGGGGGGGTTGATGAAAAACTGTTTTTT
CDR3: CSASSWGGVDEKLFF